One sample yielded the 27 T cell receptor beta chains listed below, sequenced in a study of cytomegalovirus exposure and HLA in healthy donors. PCR amplification relied on 60 Vbeta primers (plus 13 Jbeta primers). Profiled with immunoSEQ multiplex PCR; TCRdb holds only in-frame clones, not every one. The table shows some 200,000 clones, with more than 65% occurring only once. The sample was PBMCs. Source of these receptors: a woman aged 25 to 39 in good health and CMV-seronegative.

The chain employs TRBV5-5 and TRBJ2-7; 7 bases map to TRBD1. This CDR3 region has 14 residues. Germline V gene lookup returns CDR1 SGHKS and CDR2 YYEKEE (reference sequence). Unmatched junction bases numbered 5, after V lost 3 bases and J lost 2 bases. The CDR3 sequence: CASSWGQLAYEQYF. In DNA, the CDR3 is TGTGCCAGCAGCTGGGGACAGTTAGCCTACGAGCAGTACTTC.

This chain links TRBV19 with TRBJ2-5; 12 nucleotides line up with TRBD2. CDR3 size: 15 residues. J was trimmed by 5 bases and V by 3 bases; bases with no gene match: 4. Germline V gene data show CDR1 as LNHDA and CDR2 as SQIVND (reference sequence). CDR3 DNA: TGTGCCAGTAGTATCGGGACTAGCGGGTGGGAGACCCAGTACTTC. This sequence encodes CASSIGTSGWETQYF.

The CDR3 region is CASSSTSGGAAIEQFF. In nucleotides, the CDR3 is TGCGCCAGCAGCTCGACTAGCGGGGGGGCGGCTATCGAGCAGTTCTTC. V usage is TRBV5-1 and J usage is TRBJ2-1; 14 bases align to TRBD2. V was clipped by 3 bases and J by 10 bases; unmatched bases: 9. Germline V gene data show CDR1 as SGHRS and CDR2 as YFSETQ. CDR3 length: 16 residues.

The chain uses TRBV4-1 and TRBJ1-4; D gene uncertain. V was cut by 0 bases and J by 8 bases, with 7 bases left in between. The length of the CDR3 is 13 residues. The germline V gene encodes CDR1 MGHRA and CDR2 YSYEKL. CDR3 sequence reads: CASSQDQEEKLFF. In DNA, the CDR3 is TGCGCCAGCAGCCAAGATCAGGAAGAAAAACTGTTTTTT.

The chain couples TRBV5-4 to TRBJ2-4; 9 bases are a match to TRBD2. This CDR3 contains 16 residues. In germline, CDR1 is SGHNT, CDR2 YYREEE (reference sequence). The ends lost 5 bases at V and 0 bases at J; junction bases unmatched: 6. The CDR3 DNA follows: TGTGCCAGCAGTCCGGCGGGGGGGCTAGCCAAAAACATTCAGTACTTC. Translating it yields CASSPAGGLAKNIQYF.

This chain joins TRBV19 and TRBJ2-4; the match to TRBD2 covers 9 bases. CDR1 LNHDA and CDR2 SQIVND come from the germline V gene (reference sequence). V shed 5 bases and J 7 bases; nucleotides not matched to a gene: 3. This CDR3 is 13 amino acids long. The CDR3, as DNA: TGTGCCAGTAGTCCGCGGGAGGGGAACATTCAGTACTTC. Its protein is CASSPREGNIQYF. The full variable domain, in which reference TRBV19 and TRBJ2-4 provide the parts outside the CDR3, is DGGITQSPKYLFRKEGQNVTLSCEQNLNHDAMYWYRQDPGQGLRLIYYSQIVNDFQKGDIAEGYSVSREKKESFPLTVTSAQKNPTAFYLCASSPREGNIQYFGAGTRLSVL.

This chain's CDR3 is CASSLTPTGLAGGPFTDTQYF. CDR3 DNA sequence: TGCGCCAGCAGCTTGACACCGACGGGACTAGCGGGGGGACCTTTCACAGATACGCAGTATTTT. This chain joins TRBV5-1 and TRBJ2-3; the match to TRBD2 covers 15 bases. This CDR3 has 21 residues. Germline CDR1 is SGHRS and CDR2 is YFSETQ. Trimming at V came to 1 base and at J to 2 bases, leaving 14 bases not matched to a gene.

This chain's CDR3 is CASSPTGFKGYGYTF. For the CDR3, the DNA is TGTGCCAGCAGTCCCACGGGGTTCAAAGGGTATGGCTACACCTTC. The chain recombines TRBV27 with TRBJ1-2; D remains ambiguous. Trimming stripped 5 bases from V and 5 bases from J, with 18 bases between. This CDR3 is 15 amino acids long. CDR1 is MNHEY and CDR2 is SMNVEV in the germline V gene (reference sequence).

The gene calls are TRBV4-2 and TRBJ1-2; tentative D call: TRBD1 (6 bases). Trimming took off 1 base at V and 3 bases at J, with 9 bases between the two ends. Germline assignment: CDR1 LGHNA and CDR2 YNFKEQ. The CDR3 loop spans 14 amino acids. The CDR3 is CASSQGDRYYGYTF. For the CDR3, the DNA is TGTGCCAGCAGCCAAGGAGACAGGTACTATGGCTACACCTTC.

The V gene is TRBV6-1, the J gene TRBJ2-3, with 9 positions matching TRBD2. CDR3 length: 17 residues. With 3 bases clipped from V and 1 base from J, the junction kept 8 bases outside the gene matches. Germline CDR1 reads MNHNS; CDR2 reads SASEGT. CDR3 sequence: CASSDGASGAGTDTQYF. CDR3 sequence (DNA): TGTGCCAGCAGTGATGGGGCTAGCGGGGCCGGCACAGATACGCAGTATTTT.

The chain has TRBV2 and TRBJ2-1, with D possibly matching TRBD2 (6 bases). Trimming took 9 bases from V and 9 from J, leaving 27 bases between them. CDR1 and CDR2 from the germline V gene are SNHLY and FYNNEI. CDR3 size: 16 residues. CDR3 bases: TGTGCCAGTTGGGCCTTGGCGGGGCTTAAGCTGAGTGAGCAGTTCTTC. Translation: CASWALAGLKLSEQFF.

V gene TRBV27 combines with J gene TRBJ1-4; 12 nucleotides match TRBD1. The CDR3 totals 16 residues. V lost 7 bases and J lost 1; bases outside the gene matches: 4. The germline V gene encodes CDR1 MNHEY and CDR2 SMNVEV (reference sequence). CDR3 nucleotides: TGTGCCAGCATGGGGGACAGGGGGCAAACTAATGAAAAACTGTTTTTT. Its translation: CASMGDRGQTNEKLFF.

This chain links TRBV11-2 with TRBJ2-5, with D perhaps TRBD2 (6 bases). This CDR3 region has 14 residues. The V end was cut by 3 bases, the J end by 2 bases, with 10 bases between. CDR1 is SGHAT and CDR2 is FQNNGV in the germline V gene. The CDR3: CASSFMAGQETQYF. The CDR3 DNA reads as TGTGCCAGCAGCTTCATGGCGGGGCAAGAGACCCAGTACTTC.

The CDR3 DNA reads TGCGCCAGCAGCCAAGATAAGGACACCAGCTACGAGCAGTACTTC. Amino acids: CASSQDKDTSYEQYF. This rearrangement joins TRBV4-3 to TRBJ2-7, with a possible D match to TRBD1 (5 bases). The ends were cut back, 0 bases at V and 3 bases at J, with 12 bases in the middle. Germline assignment: CDR1 LGHNA and CDR2 YSLEER. CDR3 size: 15 residues.

The chain links TRBV2 to TRBJ1-6, with D unresolved. Germline V CDR1 and CDR2: SNHLY, FYNNEI. Trimming left V 6 bases short and J 7 bases short, with 10 bases between. This CDR3 is 13 amino acids long. Here the CDR3 DNA reads TGTGCCAGCAGCCCCTCCGTGAATTCACCCCTCCACTTT. Translated, it gives CASSPSVNSPLHF.

V usage is TRBV5-4 and J usage is TRBJ1-1; 11 bases agree with TRBD1. The V and J ends lost 5 bases and 1 base, in that order; junction bases with no gene match: 4. The CDR3 spans 15 residues. The V gene's germline CDR1 is SGHNT and CDR2 YYREEE (reference sequence). The CDR3 nucleotides are TGTGCCAGCAGTCCCGGACAGGGGGCGAACACTGAAGCTTTCTTT. It is translated as CASSPGQGANTEAFF.

J is TRBJ2-1 and V is TRBV11-3, with 8 bases identical to TRBD2. Trimming removed 0 bases from V and 7 bases from J; junction bases left unmatched: 5. This CDR3 has 15 amino acids. Germline V gives CDR1 SGHNT, CDR2 YENEEA. CDR3 region: CASSLDTSGSNEQFF. The CDR3 nucleotides read TGTGCCAGCAGCTTAGATACCAGCGGGAGTAATGAGCAGTTCTTC.

The V gene is TRBV7-8, the J gene TRBJ2-5; 15 nucleotides line up with TRBD2. The germline V gene encodes CDR1 SGHVS and CDR2 FQNEAQ. CDR3 length equals 16 residues. Germline trimming cut 4 bases from V and 7 bases from J; bases unmatched to any gene: 7. CDR3 nucleotide sequence: TGTGCCAGCAGCTCAAGGACTAGCGGGGGGGCCAGGACCCAGTACTTC. Amino acids: CASSSRTSGGARTQYF.

This clone has only a few counts. V and J are TRBV19 and TRBJ2-2; 7 nucleotides match TRBD1. Germline V gives CDR1 LNHDA, CDR2 SQIVND (reference sequence). The J segment lost 7 bases and the V segment lost 6 bases, leaving 2 bases of the junction unmatched. CDR3 length equals 12 residues. The CDR3 DNA reads as TGTGCCAGTAGGGGACAGAACGGGGAGCTGTTTTTT. Amino acids: CASRGQNGELFF.

In its sample, this clone was seen many times. The genes are TRBV6-6 and TRBJ1-1; 8 bases line up with TRBD1. The germline V gene has CDR1 MNHNY and CDR2 SVGAGI (reference sequence). V was pared by 6 bases and J by 5 bases, with 8 bases of the junction left unmatched. The CDR3 has 14 residues. The CDR3 loop is CASRYDRGRTEAFF. The CDR3 DNA is TGTGCCAGCAGATACGACAGGGGAAGGACTGAAGCTTTCTTT.

This clone turned up a few times. The V gene is TRBV6-6, the J gene TRBJ1-1; TRBD1 matches at 7 bases. CDR1 and CDR2 from the germline V gene are MNHNY and SVGAGI (reference sequence). The CDR3 covers 14 residues. The trim removed 4 bases at V and 5 bases at J, leaving 7 bases unmatched. The CDR3: CASSSRQGPTEAFF. In DNA, the CDR3 is TGTGCCAGCAGTTCAAGACAGGGACCAACTGAAGCTTTCTTT.

As DNA, the CDR3 is TGCGCCAGTAGGGAGTTGATGAACACTGAAGCTTTCTTT. Protein: CASRELMNTEAFF. This chain uses TRBV4-1 with TRBJ1-1; D is uncertain. CDR1 is MGHRA and CDR2 is YSYEKL in the germline V gene. This CDR3 has 13 residues. V was pared by 9 bases and J by 0 bases, with 11 bases between.

This clone was counted a single time. This chain joins TRBV7-2 and TRBJ1-2, with 9 bases identical to TRBD1. The germline V gene has CDR1 SGHTA and CDR2 FQGNSA. This CDR3 contains 16 residues. The V and J ends lost 0 bases and 8 bases, in that order; junction bases with no gene match: 10. The CDR3: CASSLARWGQGYGYTF. CDR3 nucleotide sequence: TGTGCCAGCAGCTTAGCGCGGTGGGGACAGGGTTACGGCTACACCTTC.

The rearrangement uses TRBV21-1 and TRBJ1-2. TRBV21-1 constitutes a pseudogene. CDR3 length: 16 residues. DNA of the CDR3: TGTGCCAGCAGCCGAAGGAGGGGCCAACATGGGGATGGCTACACCTTC. Protein product: CASSRRRGQHGDGYTF.

This rearrangement joins TRBV19 to TRBJ1-2, with a weak D call TRBD1 (5 bases). This CDR3 has 14 amino acids. The V gene's germline CDR1 is LNHDA and CDR2 SQIVND (reference sequence). The germline V and J ends were trimmed by 3 bases and 3 bases, with 11 bases remaining between them. CDR3 protein: CASSILGGHYGYTF. The CDR3 DNA reads TGTGCCAGTAGTATTTTGGGGGGTCACTATGGCTACACCTTC.

The chain links TRBV10-3 to TRBJ2-1; 9 positions match TRBD2. CDR3 length: 14 residues. Germline V CDR1 and CDR2: ENHRY, SYGVKD. V was clipped by 3 bases and J by 7 bases; unmatched bases: 4. In DNA form, the CDR3 reads TGTGCCATCAGTGAAGTGGGACTAGCAAATGAGCAGTTCTTC. It specifies CAISEVGLANEQFF.

V is TRBV5-4 and J is TRBJ1-2; 9 bases line up with TRBD1. The V gene's germline CDR1 is SGHNT and CDR2 YYREEE (reference sequence). The trim removed 4 bases at V and 6 bases at J, leaving 7 bases unmatched. This CDR3 contains 14 residues. CDR3 coding DNA: TGTGCCAGCAGCGTTAACAGGGGGCAAAATGGCTACACCTTC. Protein: CASSVNRGQNGYTF.